One sample yielded the 31 T cell receptor beta chains listed below, sequenced in a study of cytotoxic CD8 clonotypes in ibrutinib-treated CLL listed by TCRdb under 2021. The method behind the library was the immunoSEQ multiplex PCR assay. In TCRdb, the immuneACCESS table is reduced to in-frame sequences with V and J assigned. These tables do not hold every clone; where another copy was compared, an unresolved V gene accounts for under half, and the others remain unexplained. Recorded for this sample are more than 110,000 clones; 91% of them occurred a single time. 10% to 12% of the sample belongs to the ten largest clones. This specimen's time point label, per the study, means: about a year on ibrutinib. The sequenced sample was PBMCs, obtained after 12 months of ibrutinib treatment. The receptors here all came from a human donor with chronic lymphocytic leukemia.

This chain's CDR3 is CASSLWPSGRASYNEQFF. The CDR3 region has the DNA TGTGCCAGCAGTTTATGGCCTAGCGGGAGGGCGTCCTACAATGAGCAGTTCTTC. The rearrangement joins TRBV28 to TRBJ2-1, with TRBD2 matching over 12 bases. Germline assignment: CDR1 MDHEN and CDR2 SYDVKM. Trimming at V came to 0 bases and at J to 1 base, leaving 4 bases not matched to a gene. This CDR3 spans 18 amino acids.

CDR3 DNA: TGTGCCAGCAGCCAGACGGTTACGGCGAGCTCCTACAATGAGCAGTTCTTC. Protein sequence: CASSQTVTASSYNEQFF. V gene TRBV7-9 combines with J gene TRBJ2-1; no firm D call. The CDR3 runs to 17 residues. V lost 5 bases to trimming and J lost 0 bases, with 17 bases between them. Germline V lookup: CDR1 SEHNR, CDR2 FQNEAQ (reference sequence).

The gene calls are TRBV11-3 and TRBJ2-1; D not certain. Trimming removed 1 base at V and 2 bases at J, with 15 bases between. The CDR3 is 17 residues long. Germline assignment: CDR1 SGHNT and CDR2 YENEEA. CDR3 protein: CASSLGVMESTYNEQFF. CDR3 nucleotide sequence: TGTGCCAGCAGCTTAGGCGTTATGGAGTCCACCTACAATGAGCAGTTCTTC.

The chain has TRBV29-1 and TRBJ2-3; 10 nucleotides align to TRBD2. The V and J ends lost 7 bases and 6 bases, in that order; junction bases with no gene match: 7. Per the germline V gene, CDR1 is SQVTM and CDR2 is ANQGSEA. CDR3 length: 13 residues. The CDR3 protein is CSDEREGLDTQYF. DNA for the CDR3: TGCAGCGACGAGCGGGAGGGACTGGATACGCAGTATTTT.

This chain joins TRBV7-2 and TRBJ2-7, with TRBD2 matching over 8 bases. The CDR3 loop spans 16 amino acids. The germline V gene encodes CDR1 SGHTA and CDR2 FQGNSA. J gave up 5 bases and V 5 bases, and 14 bases lay outside the gene matches. The CDR3 loop is CASSPTGGSGRHEQYF. Here the CDR3 DNA reads TGTGCCAGCAGCCCCACGGGGGGGAGCGGGAGACACGAGCAGTACTTC.

With respect to this clone: Additional DNA sequences in this sample encode the identical CDR3. The chain links TRBV18 to TRBJ2-5; a possible D gene is TRBD1 (6 bases). Germline CDR1 reads KGHSH; CDR2 reads LQKENI. The germline V and J ends were trimmed by 6 bases and 3 bases, with 11 bases remaining between them. The CDR3 totals 13 residues. The CDR3 DNA reads as TGTGCCAGCTCCCCTAGACAGGAAGAGACCCAGTACTTC. Protein sequence: CASSPRQEETQYF.

The J gene is TRBJ2-3, the V gene TRBV7-9; maybe TRBD1 (6 bases). Germline V gene sequence: CDR1 SEHNR, CDR2 FQNEAQ (reference sequence). The CDR3 consists of 13 residues. V was shortened by 4 bases and J by 7 bases, with 12 bases between the two germline ends. The CDR3 bases are TGTGCCAGCAGCTCCCGACAGGCCCATACGCAGTATTTT. Residues: CASSSRQAHTQYF.

V is TRBV4-3 and J is TRBJ2-5; possible D gene TRBD1, 5 bases. The CDR3 totals 16 residues. V dropped 0 bases and J dropped 2 bases, with 13 bases sitting between them. Germline CDR1 and CDR2: LGHNA and YSLEER. CDR3 sequence: CASSQDGRRAQETQYF. The CDR3 nucleotides are TGCGCCAGCAGCCAAGATGGTCGCAGGGCGCAAGAGACCCAGTACTTC.

For the CDR3, the DNA is TGCGCCAGCAGCTCCGGGACAGGGGGCTTAGGCTACACCTTC. Translated: CASSSGTGGLGYTF. The chain couples TRBV5-1 to TRBJ1-2; TRBD1 matches 12 bases. The CDR3 sequence is 14 residues long. Germline V gene sequence: CDR1 SGHRS, CDR2 YFSETQ. V lost 3 bases to trimming and J lost 8 bases; unmatched junction nucleotides: 5. Full variable domain (outside the CDR3, taken from reference TRBV5-1 and TRBJ1-2): KAGVTQTPRYLIKTRGQQVTLSCSPISGHRSVSWYQQTPGQGLQFLFEYFSETQRNKGNFPGRFSGRQFSNSRSEMNVSTLELGDSALYLCASSSGTGGLGYTFGSGTRLTVV.

The rearrangement links TRBV5-1 to TRBJ1-1; a possible D gene is TRBD1 (6 bases). In germline, CDR1 is SGHRS, CDR2 YFSETQ. The V and J ends lost 0 bases and 3 bases respectively, with 18 bases between them. The CDR3 runs to 17 residues. The CDR3 loop is CASSLGAGAGIHTEAFF. CDR3 coding DNA: TGCGCCAGCAGCTTGGGGGCAGGGGCGGGGATCCACACTGAAGCTTTCTTT.

V is TRBV16 and J is TRBJ2-3; tentative D call: TRBD2 (5 bases). The CDR3 runs to 14 residues. V shed 0 bases and J shed 5 bases, with 9 bases lying between them. The germline V gene has CDR1 KGHSY and CDR2 FQNENV. CDR3 loop: CASSQSAGLDTQYF. CDR3 nucleotides: TGTGCCAGCAGCCAATCGGCGGGTTTAGATACGCAGTATTTT. The whole variable domain, remainder taken from reference TRBV16 and TRBJ2-3, is GEEVAQTPKHLVRGEGQKAKLYCAPIKGHSYVFWYQQVLKNEFKFLISFQNENVFDETGMPKERFSAKCLPNSPCSLEIQATKLEDSAVYFCASSQSAGLDTQYFGPGTRLTVL.

The chain couples TRBV27 to TRBJ1-4; D not resolved. The V gene lost 3 bases and the J gene lost 6 bases, with 11 bases spanning the gap. The CDR3 loop spans 14 amino acids. Germline loops: CDR1 MNHEY, CDR2 SMNVEV (reference sequence). The CDR3 protein is CASSLKEDYEKLFF. CDR3 in DNA: TGTGCCAGCAGTTTGAAGGAGGATTATGAAAAACTGTTTTTT.

This clone appeared a single time. This chain joins TRBV7-9 and TRBJ2-2; no reliable D call. Germline V gene lookup returns CDR1 SEHNR and CDR2 FQNEAQ (reference sequence). The CDR3 is 14 residues long. V was pared by 1 base and J by 6 bases, with 9 bases between. The DNA of the CDR3 is TGTGCCAGCAGCTTAGTGCAGGCAGCCGGGGAGCTGTTTTTT. Translated, it gives CASSLVQAAGELFF.

The chain has TRBV4-3 and TRBJ2-7, with TRBD2 identical over 7 bases. CDR1 is LGHNA and CDR2 is YSLEER in the germline V gene. The CDR3 covers 16 residues. Losses at the gene ends were 0 bases for V and 7 bases for J; bases not matched to a gene: 12. The CDR3 loop reads CASSQDRWLAVQEQYF. The CDR3, as DNA: TGCGCCAGCAGCCAAGATCGGTGGCTAGCGGTTCAAGAGCAGTACTTC.

The chain joins TRBV7-9 to TRBJ2-7; TRBD1 matches at 11 bases. Trimming at V came to 3 bases and at J to 3 bases, leaving 16 bases not matched to a gene. The CDR3 sequence is 19 residues long. Germline V gene data show CDR1 as SEHNR and CDR2 as FQNEAQ (reference sequence). CDR3 region: CASSFPGNSQGQGDYEQYF. CDR3 DNA: TGTGCCAGCAGCTTTCCGGGTAACTCCCAGGGACAGGGGGACTACGAGCAGTACTTC. The full variable domain, its missing parts supplied by reference TRBV7-9 and TRBJ2-7, is DTGVSQNPRHKITKRGQNVTFRCDPISEHNRLYWYRQTLGQGPEFLTYFQNEAQLEKSRLLSDRFSAERPKGSFSTLEIQRTEQGDSAMYLCASSFPGNSQGQGDYEQYFGPGTRLTVT.

The CDR3 protein is CASSLDGQALFRGQPQHF. For the CDR3, the DNA is TGTGCCAGCAGTTTAGACGGACAGGCTCTTTTTAGGGGTCAGCCCCAGCATTTT. The V call is TRBV27, the J call TRBJ1-5; 7 positions match TRBD1. This CDR3 has 18 amino acids. Germline CDR1 is MNHEY and CDR2 is SMNVEV (reference sequence). V shed 2 bases and J 6 bases; nucleotides not matched to a gene: 16.

Written as DNA, the CDR3 is TGTGCCAGCAGGTCACAGGGGACAGGACAGCCCCAGCATTTT. As protein: CASRSQGTGQPQHF. V usage is TRBV28 and J usage is TRBJ1-5, with 8 bases matching TRBD1. The V gene end was trimmed by 6 bases and the J gene end by 7 bases; junction bases not matched to a gene: 8. The germline gives CDR1 MDHEN, CDR2 SYDVKM. The CDR3 totals 14 residues. The full variable domain, its missing parts supplied by reference TRBV28 and TRBJ1-5, is DVKVTQSSRYLVKRTGEKVFLECVQDMDHENMFWYRQDPGLGLRLIYFSYDVKMKEKGDIPEGYSVSREKKERFSLILESASTNQTSMYLCASRSQGTGQPQHFGDGTRLSIL.

V and J are TRBV28 and TRBJ2-7; 13 nucleotides align to TRBD2. CDR1 and CDR2 (germline): MDHEN, SYDVKM. The CDR3 extends over 15 amino acids. J lost 1 base, V lost 5 bases, and 2 bases had no gene match. CDR3 bases: TGTGCCAGCAGTCGGACTAGCGGGAGTTCCTACGAGCAGTACTTC. Its protein product is CASSRTSGSSYEQYF.

The chain employs TRBV30 and TRBJ2-7; unclear D gene. CDR1 and CDR2 from the germline V gene are GTSNPN and SVGIG (reference sequence). This CDR3 spans 12 amino acids. Trimming stripped 0 bases from V and 5 bases from J, with 8 bases between. Written as DNA, the CDR3 is TGTGCCTGGAGTGTACTGACGGACGAGCAGTACTTC. It codes for CAWSVLTDEQYF.

The CDR3 sequence: CASSPQLPYTEAFF. DNA of the CDR3: TGTGCCAGTAGTCCCCAGTTACCGTACACTGAAGCTTTCTTT. The V and J genes are TRBV19 and TRBJ1-1; D gene ambiguous. The germline V gene encodes CDR1 LNHDA and CDR2 SQIVND (reference sequence). CDR3 length equals 14 residues. V gave up 5 bases and J gave up 3 bases, with 13 bases separating them.

This clone was picked up one time. The V call is TRBV27, the J call TRBJ2-3, with 10 positions matching TRBD2. The V and J ends lost 5 bases and 7 bases, in that order; junction bases with no gene match: 6. This CDR3 has 14 amino acids. Germline V gene data show CDR1 as MNHEY and CDR2 as SMNVEV (reference sequence). Here the CDR3 DNA reads TGTGCCAGCAGTCCGGGACTAGCGCGTTATACGCAGTATTTT. Translation: CASSPGLARYTQYF.

This chain joins TRBV6-4 and TRBJ1-2; 7 bases agree with TRBD1. The J segment lost 2 bases and the V segment lost 6 bases, leaving 6 bases of the junction unmatched. This CDR3 region has 14 residues. Germline CDR1 and CDR2: MRHNA and SNTAGT. Here the CDR3 reads CASSRETGNYGYTF. CDR3 DNA: TGTGCCAGCAGCCGCGAGACAGGGAACTATGGCTACACCTTC.

The chain joins TRBV11-3 to TRBJ2-3; D unclear. Trimming shortened V by 5 bases and J by 5 bases, and 8 bases separated the two germline ends. Per the germline V gene, CDR1 is SGHNT and CDR2 is YENEEA. The CDR3 extends over 12 amino acids. The CDR3 sequence is CASSPTGDTQYF. In DNA form, the CDR3 reads TGTGCCAGCAGCCCAACCGGAGATACGCAGTATTTT.

The rearrangement uses TRBV15 and TRBJ2-5; D gene uncertain. Germline assignment: CDR1 LNHNV and CDR2 YYDKDF (reference sequence). Between the trimmed V and J ends, which lost 5 bases and 2 bases, there was a span of 12 bases. The CDR3 length is 14 residues. The CDR3 DNA follows: TGTGCCACCAGCGCCTACGGCAGTCAAGAGACCCAGTACTTC. This gives the protein CATSAYGSQETQYF.

The genes are TRBV4-2 and TRBJ2-1, with D hard to call. This CDR3 has 15 amino acids. With 3 bases removed from V and 7 bases from J, the gap between germline ends came to 16 bases. From germline, CDR1 is LGHNA and CDR2 YNFKEQ. The CDR3 loop is CASSHGALTPNEQFF. CDR3 nucleotide sequence: TGTGCCAGCAGCCACGGAGCCCTCACCCCAAATGAGCAGTTCTTC.

CDR3 sequence: CSAPGLAVYTQYF. CDR3 coding DNA: TGCAGCGCCCCGGGACTAGCGGTATATACGCAGTATTTT. The genes are TRBV29-1 and TRBJ2-3; 11 bases line up with TRBD2. The CDR3 runs to 13 residues. V lost 7 bases to trimming and J lost 7 bases; unmatched junction nucleotides: 7. CDR1 is SQVTM, CDR2 ANQGSEA, per germline.

The chain couples TRBV10-3 to TRBJ2-3; TRBD2 aligns across 10 bases. Looked up from germline, CDR1 is ENHRY and CDR2 is SYGVKD. V was clipped by 8 bases and J by 3 bases; unmatched bases: 11. CDR3 size: 16 residues. The CDR3 DNA sequence: TGTGCCATCGGGACTAGCGTACAAGGGGGGACAGATACGCAGTATTTT. It translates to CAIGTSVQGGTDTQYF.

The chain recombines TRBV6-5 with TRBJ1-5; maybe TRBD1 (6 bases). V was clipped by 7 bases and J by 2 bases, with 12 bases between them. Germline-derived CDR1 and CDR2 are MNHEY and SVGAGI. This CDR3 is built from 14 residues. CDR3 protein: CASIPDSRNQPQHF. The DNA for the CDR3 is TGTGCCAGCATCCCGGACAGCCGCAATCAGCCCCAGCATTTT.

The V gene is TRBV10-2, the J gene TRBJ1-1; D is uncertain. V lost 5 bases and J 1 base, leaving 11 bases between the germline ends. In germline, CDR1 is WSHSY, CDR2 SAAADI. The CDR3 length is 14 residues. The CDR3 protein is CASSNFRRNTEAFF. DNA of the CDR3: TGCGCCAGCAGTAACTTCAGGAGGAACACTGAAGCTTTCTTT.

The CDR3 DNA is TGTGCCAGCAGCCAACAGCCCAATACCGGGGAGCTGTTTTTT. Protein product: CASSQQPNTGELFF. V usage is TRBV6-4 and J usage is TRBJ2-2, with no clear D. The CDR3 contains 14 residues. Trimming removed 6 bases from V and 5 bases from J, with 13 bases in between. Germline values: CDR1 MRHNA, CDR2 SNTAGT.

J is TRBJ2-2 and V is TRBV5-1, with a weak D call TRBD1 (5 bases). Trimming removed 4 bases at V and 1 base at J, with 17 bases between. Germline values: CDR1 SGHRS, CDR2 YFSETQ. The CDR3 totals 17 residues. CDR3 region: CASSLVPVGQNTGELFF. The CDR3 coding sequence is TGCGCCAGCAGCCTGGTTCCTGTGGGGCAGAACACCGGGGAGCTGTTTTTT.